These 23 T cell receptor beta chains came from one sample sequenced in a study of blood T cells in healthy people across ages. The use of a sample-barcoded 5' primer and a J-beta primer mix characterized a second PCR of roughly 6 to 11 cycles. TCRdb analysed the 5' RACE reads with MiXCR anew, one entry per CDR3 protein. The sample lists 550,000 to 700,000 distinct CDR3 sequences, about 25% seen once, with roughly 20% in the top ten. Material: blood. The receptors originated from a woman in her seventies in good health.

The rearrangement links TRBV4-3 to TRBJ2-1, with 10 bases identical to TRBD2. V lost 6 bases and J lost 8; bases outside the gene matches: 7. The CDR3 contains 14 residues. Looked up from germline, CDR1 is LGHNA and CDR2 is YSLEER. CDR3 residues: CASSQRGGRDEQFF. As DNA, the CDR3 is TGCGCCAGCAGTCAGCGGGGGGGTAGAGATGAGCAGTTCTTC.

This clonotype was observed a few times. The junction departs from the called germline gene at one end, perhaps through a read error. V is TRBV7-3 and J is TRBJ1-2, with 7 bases fitting TRBD1. The germline gives CDR1 SGHTA, CDR2 FQGTGA. The CDR3 sequence is 13 residues long. The CDR3 sequence is CTSSLSQGGGYTF. The CDR3 DNA sequence: TGTACCAGCAGCTTAAGCCAGGGGGGAGGCTACACCTTC.

This clonotype was counted between two and nine times. The gene calls are TRBV20-1 and TRBJ2-2; 7 bases are shared with TRBD1. Germline trimming cut 3 bases from V and 5 bases from J; bases unmatched to any gene: 9. The CDR3 has 15 amino acids. Germline CDR1 and CDR2: DFQATT and SNEGSKA (reference sequence). The CDR3 DNA reads as TGCAGTGCTAGGAAGACAGGGAACCCAACCGGGGAGCTGTTTTTT. It is translated as CSARKTGNPTGELFF.

This clonotype occurred a few times. At one boundary the junction diverges from the germline segment, which might be a read error. The rearrangement uses TRBV19 and TRBJ1-5; D gene unclear. CDR1 is LNHDA, CDR2 SQIVND, per germline (reference sequence). CDR3 length equals 11 residues. The CDR3 DNA follows: TGTGCCAGTAGCATAGACCTGGACCAGCATTTT. It codes for CASSIDLDQHF.

This clonotype occurred a few times. This chain uses TRBV12-3 or TRBV12-4 with TRBJ2-3; 7 nucleotides agree with TRBD2. CDR3 length: 12 residues. J was trimmed by 9 bases and V by 3 bases; bases with no gene match: 3. CDR3 DNA sequence: TGTGCCAGCAGTTTCTCTAGCGGAACGCAGTATTTT. It encodes CASSFSSGTQYF.

There are a few counts of this clonotype. The CDR3 loop is CASSLYRGLAEAFF. DNA for the CDR3: TGTGCCAGCAGCTTATACAGGGGGCTAGCTGAAGCTTTCTTT. V usage is TRBV7-2 and J usage is TRBJ1-1, with 9 bases lining up with TRBD1. V trimming: 2 bases; J trimming: 6 bases; junction bases outside the gene matches: 4. This CDR3 spans 14 amino acids. Germline V gives CDR1 SGHTA, CDR2 FQGNSA.

The chain recombines TRBV29-1 with TRBJ1-2, with a weak D call TRBD1 (6 bases). The CDR3 is 12 residues long. CDR1 and CDR2 (germline): SQVTM, ANQGSEA. Trimming shortened V by 3 bases and J by 4 bases, and 9 bases separated the two germline ends. This chain's CDR3 is CSVEGGVYGYTF. CDR3 nucleotide sequence: TGCAGCGTTGAGGGGGGCGTCTATGGCTACACCTTC.

This clonotype has just a few counts. The gene calls are TRBV20-1 and TRBJ1-1; D is undetermined. The germline gives CDR1 DFQATT, CDR2 SNEGSKA (reference sequence). The ends were cut back, 2 bases at V and 0 bases at J, with 7 bases in the middle. The CDR3 runs 13 residues. The CDR3 protein is CSARRGMNTEAFF. The CDR3 nucleotides read TGCAGTGCTAGACGGGGTATGAACACTGAAGCTTTCTTT.

The genes are TRBV12-3 or TRBV12-4 and TRBJ2-5; 9 bases match TRBD2. The ends lost 7 bases at V and 2 bases at J; junction bases unmatched: 11. CDR3 length: 16 residues. CDR3 DNA sequence: TGTGCCAGCACCCAAGCCAGCGGGGGGTCTCAAGAGACCCAGTACTTC. Its translation is CASTQASGGSQETQYF.

This clonotype was counted only a few times. The chain has TRBV10-3 and TRBJ1-2; D is unclear. Trimming removed 0 bases from V and 2 bases from J, with 10 bases in between. CDR1 and CDR2 (germline): ENHRY, SYGVKD. This CDR3 is built from 15 residues. The CDR3: CAISESAVGNYGYTF. For the CDR3, the DNA is TGTGCCATCAGTGAGTCGGCGGTTGGGAACTATGGCTACACCTTC.

This clonotype has a handful of counts. The genes are TRBV24-1 and TRBJ2-2; TRBD2 matches at 9 bases. Germline values: CDR1 KGHDR, CDR2 SFDVKD. Trimming cost V 1 base and J 0 bases; bases outside gene matches: 5. The CDR3 runs to 18 residues. This CDR3 reads CATSDFWSGGSNTGELFF. CDR3 sequence (DNA): TGTGCCACCAGTGATTTTTGGAGCGGGGGGTCGAACACCGGGGAGCTGTTTTTT.

The chain joins TRBV2 to TRBJ1-1, with 11 bases lining up with TRBD1. In germline, CDR1 is SNHLY, CDR2 FYNNEI. V shed 5 bases and J 4 bases; nucleotides not matched to a gene: 3. The CDR3 runs to 14 residues. The CDR3 loop is CASSWTGGGTEAFF. CDR3 sequence (DNA): TGTGCCAGCAGTTGGACAGGGGGCGGCACTGAAGCTTTCTTT.

CDR3: CATSRAVGSGNTIYF. CDR3 sequence (DNA): TGTGCCACCAGCAGAGCCGTGGGGTCTGGAAACACCATATATTTT. This sequence joins TRBV15 and TRBJ1-3; D not resolved. The germline CDR1 and CDR2 sequences are LNHNV and YYDKDF (reference sequence). The CDR3 consists of 15 residues. The V gene lost 1 base and the J gene lost 1 base, with 8 bases spanning the gap.

This clonotype was seen a handful of times. J is TRBJ1-2 and V is TRBV5-1; maybe TRBD1 (5 bases). Germline V lookup: CDR1 SGHRS, CDR2 YFSETQ. Trimming removed 2 bases from V and 4 bases from J, with 12 bases in between. This CDR3 comprises 14 residues. CDR3 DNA sequence: TGCGCCAGCAGCTTTGGCGGGGACCGCTATGGCTACACCTTC. This sequence encodes CASSFGGDRYGYTF.

The chain joins TRBV28 to TRBJ1-4, with D possibly being TRBD1 (5 bases). The CDR3 is made up of 14 amino acids. The V end was cut by 6 bases, the J end by 12 bases, with 20 bases between. Germline CDR1 reads MDHEN; CDR2 reads SYDVKM. The CDR3 DNA sequence: TGTGCCAGCAGCTACGGGGGTAGGAACTCGGAACTGTTTTTT. This encodes CASSYGGRNSELFF.

This clonotype occurred many times. The genes are TRBV10-3 and TRBJ1-5; D uncertain. The CDR3 length is 13 residues. The germline gives CDR1 ENHRY, CDR2 SYGVKD. Trimming cost V 3 bases and J 4 bases, with 7 bases left between them. Here the CDR3 reads CAISDGPNQPQHF. The CDR3 DNA reads as TGTGCCATCAGTGATGGCCCGAATCAGCCCCAGCATTTT.

The genes are TRBV20-1 and TRBJ2-1, with TRBD2 matching 7 bases. The germline CDR1 and CDR2 sequences are DFQATT and SNEGSKA (reference sequence). The CDR3 runs 15 residues. J gave up 0 bases and V 6 bases, and 8 bases lay outside the gene matches. This chain's CDR3 is CSAPAQRGSYNEQFF. The CDR3, as DNA: TGCAGTGCCCCGGCTCAGCGGGGCTCCTACAATGAGCAGTTCTTC.

CDR3 DNA: TGTGCCATCAAGGCGGGGGGGCCAGAGACCCAGTACTTC. This encodes CAIKAGGPETQYF. The chain carries TRBV10-3 and TRBJ2-5, with 9 bases that match TRBD2. V shed 7 bases and J 4 bases; nucleotides not matched to a gene: 4. The germline gives CDR1 ENHRY, CDR2 SYGVKD. CDR3 length: 13 residues.

The chain employs TRBV28 and TRBJ2-7; D possibly corresponds to TRBD1 (6 bases). V was pared by 1 base and J by 0 bases, with 13 bases between. Germline CDR1 MDHEN, CDR2 SYDVKM. CDR3 size: 16 residues. The CDR3 DNA follows: TGTGCCAGCAGTTTATATTGGGGGCAGAGCTCCTACGAGCAGTACTTC. Protein product: CASSLYWGQSSYEQYF.

J is TRBJ2-6 and V is TRBV5-1; D possibly matches TRBD1 or TRBD2 (5 bases each). V was trimmed by 4 bases and J by 4 bases, leaving 15 bases between them. The CDR3 is 16 amino acids. CDR1 SGHRS and CDR2 YFSETQ come from the germline V gene. CDR3 amino acids: CASSESEGTGANVLTF. The CDR3 nucleotides are TGCGCCAGCAGCGAGTCCGAGGGGACCGGGGCCAACGTCCTGACTTTC.

This rearrangement joins TRBV2 to TRBJ2-1; 8 bases align to TRBD2. The CDR3 has 13 residues. The germline V gene encodes CDR1 SNHLY and CDR2 FYNNEI. Trimming at V came to 9 bases and at J to 7 bases, leaving 8 bases not matched to a gene. CDR3 in DNA: TGTGCCAGAGAGGGACTAGGGGGAAATGAGCAGTTCTTC. It yields the protein CAREGLGGNEQFF.

This clonotype has just a few counts. The V gene is TRBV3-1, the J gene TRBJ1-1; the D gene is possibly TRBD1 (5 bases). The germline CDR1 and CDR2 sequences are LGHDT and YNNKEL (reference sequence). There are 12 residues in the CDR3. Deletions cut 0 bases from V and 8 bases from J, with 7 bases between. CDR3 bases: TGTGCCAGCAGCCAAGATAGGGGAGAAGCTTTCTTT. This gives the protein CASSQDRGEAFF.

Comments on this clonotype: A junction boundary mismatches the germline segment, possibly from a read error. The chain combines TRBV4-1 with TRBJ2-5; 7 positions agree with TRBD2. The CDR3 consists of 14 residues. CDR1 and CDR2 (germline): MGHRA, YSYEKL. CDR3 region: CASSQSPSGETQHF. CDR3 sequence (DNA): TGCGCCAGCAGCCAAAGCCCTAGCGGAGAGACCCAGCACTTC.